This T cell receptor beta chain was captured by sequencing in a study of monozygotic twins with inflammatory bowel disease. CDR1 and CDR2 from the germline V gene are DFQATT and SNEGSKA (reference sequence). The CDR3 sequence is 14 residues long. General study points: Repertoire similarity did not separate concordant from discordant twins, possibly from limited power. Any single strong signal or clonotype tied to IBD lacked support.

One blood sample of approximately 2.5 ml was taken from each donor. No sorting of T cells preceded isolation of total RNA from whole blood. With regard to this clonotype: The antigen is undetermined.

TCRdb reprocessed the 5' RACE reads and keeps a single row for each CDR3 protein, giving no DNA. The sample includes a few hundred thousand distinct CDR3 sequences. The specimen was blood. V gene TRBV20-1 combines with J gene TRBJ1-3. This clonotype was sampled from a human donor with ulcerative colitis or Crohn's disease, or a healthy co-twin of an affected twin (not recorded which). This CDR3 is CSASSRISGNTIYF.